This is a list of T cell receptor beta chains from one sample in a study of cytomegalovirus exposure and HLA in healthy donors. The table came from immunoSEQ multiplex PCR; TCRdb's copy has only in-frame clones and leaves some out. The sample lists tens of thousands of clones, around 78% occurring once. Sequences were obtained from PBMCs. These TCRs come from a man aged 18 to 29 in good health and CMV-seropositive. The CDR3 runs from the conserved cysteine through the conserved F or W. Each record gives: clone size, J gene, V gene, D gene, CDR3 protein, CDR3 DNA. D genes are given only for firm matches. Clone size is not always given. Where it is, it says once, few, many or a class for expanded clones.

>once|TRBJ2-7|TRBV29-1|TRBD2
CSVLAGVTYEQYF
TGCAGCGTTCTTGCGGGAGTCACCTACGAGCAGTACTTC
>.|TRBJ1-1|TRBV9|TRBD1
CASSLQGANTEAFF
TGTGCCAGCAGCCTACAGGGGGCAAACACTGAAGCTTTCTTT
>.|TRBJ1-5|TRBV25-1|.
CASAGSNQPQHF
TGTGCCAGTGCAGGGAGCAATCAGCCCCAGCATTTT
>.|TRBJ2-1|TRBV6-5|TRBD1
CASSYTRGPPYPEQFF
TGTGCCAGCAGTTACACCAGGGGGCCTCCATACCCTGAGCAGTTCTTC
>.|TRBJ1-1|TRBV28|.
CASSFAENTEAFF
TGTGCCAGCAGTTTTGCAGAGAACACTGAAGCTTTCTTT
>.|TRBJ2-3|TRBV28|TRBD2
CATDTASGRGFTDTQYF
TGTGCCACCGACACGGCCAGCGGGAGGGGATTCACAGATACGCAGTATTTT
>.|TRBJ2-1|TRBV28|TRBD2
CASSLWGGSGRLNEQFF
TGTGCCAGCAGTTTATGGGGGGGTAGCGGGAGGCTCAATGAGCAGTTCTTC
>.|TRBJ2-7|TRBV28|TRBD1
CASSQGTGSSYEQYF
TGTGCCAGCAGCCAAGGGACAGGGAGCTCCTACGAGCAGTACTTC
>few|TRBJ2-2|TRBV6-1|TRBD2
CAGGLAGTNTGELFF
TGTGCCGGGGGACTAGCGGGAACGAACACCGGGGAGCTGTTTTTT
>.|TRBJ1-5|TRBV10-3|TRBD1
CAIRGQINQPQHF
TGTGCCATCAGGGGACAGATCAATCAGCCCCAGCATTTT
>.|TRBJ2-7|TRBV27|.
CASSVRVSYEQYF
TGTGCCAGCTCCGTACGGGTCTCCTACGAGCAGTACTTC
>.|TRBJ1-3|TRBV6-4|.
CASSVEVGADTIYF
TGTGCCAGCAGTGTGGAGGTGGGCGCGGACACCATATATTTT
>.|TRBJ2-5|TRBV7-8|TRBD1
CASSPWTGEQETQYF
TGTGCCAGCAGCCCATGGACAGGGGAACAAGAGACCCAGTACTTC
>.|TRBJ1-5|TRBV19|.
CASSTREPQPQHF
TGTGCCAGTAGTACCAGGGAACCTCAGCCCCAGCATTTT
>.|TRBJ1-3|TRBV6-1|.
CASSDRGRAGNTIYF
TGTGCCAGCAGTGACAGGGGTAGAGCTGGAAACACCATATATTTT
>.|TRBJ2-7|TRBV2|.
CASIVPLSYEQYF
TGTGCCAGCATCGTTCCCCTTAGCTACGAGCAGTACTTC
>.|TRBJ1-2|TRBV28|TRBD1
CASSVTGTVYGYTF
TGTGCCAGCAGTGTGACCGGGACAGTCTATGGCTACACCTTC
>once|TRBJ2-5|TRBV10-1|TRBD1
CASSETGVGETQYF
TGCGCCAGCAGTGAGACAGGGGTCGGAGAGACCCAGTACTTC
>.|TRBJ1-1|TRBV5-1|.
CASTILSGGVNTEAFF
TGCGCCAGCACCATCCTGTCCGGGGGTGTCAACACTGAAGCTTTCTTT
>.|TRBJ2-7|TRBV2|TRBD1
CASSTPRTGHSYEQYF
TGTGCCAGCAGTACACCCCGGACAGGGCACTCCTACGAGCAGTACTTC
>.|TRBJ2-1|TRBV5-1|.
CASSSPHYFAEQFF
TGCGCCAGCAGCTCCCCTCACTATTTTGCTGAGCAGTTCTTC
>.|TRBJ2-3|TRBV11-1|TRBD1
CASSGQESTDTQYF
TGTGCCAGCAGCGGACAGGAATCCACAGATACGCAGTATTTT
>many|TRBJ2-6|TRBV6-6|.
CASSPRANVLTF
TGTGCCAGCAGCCCCAGGGCCAACGTCCTGACTTTC
>.|TRBJ2-7|TRBV18|TRBD1
CASSPLQGTYEQYF
TGTGCCAGCTCACCACTACAGGGGACCTACGAGCAGTACTTC
>.|TRBJ2-7|TRBV29-1|.
CSAYSSYEQYF
TGCAGCGCTTATAGCTCCTACGAGCAGTACTTC
>.|TRBJ2-3|TRBV7-6|TRBD2
CASSLRLAGGRTDTQYF
TGTGCCAGCAGCTTACGACTAGCGGGAGGTCGCACAGATACGCAGTATTTT